These 17 T cell receptor beta chains were all obtained from the same sample, sequenced in a study of CD8 T cells in ankylosing spondylitis. Study-wide results and limits: Among TCR beta sequences, a motif of eight highly homologous variants appeared characteristic of ankylosing spondylitis blood.

MiXCR, run by TCRdb on the 5' RACE reads, gives a single entry per CDR3 protein. The sample holds 700,000 to 1,000,000 distinct CDR3 sequences; over 9.5% are singletons and the top ten take approximately 0.5%. These receptors have no known antigen. Material for sequencing was blood, either unsorted or a sorted T cell fraction (not recorded which). The receptors originated from a male donor with ankylosing spondylitis.

This clonotype was counted ten times or more. This chain uses TRBV10-3 with TRBJ1-2; no definite D call. Germline assignment: CDR1 ENHRY and CDR2 SYGVKD. CDR3 length: 12 residues. V lost 2 bases and J lost 6, with 7 bases in between. CDR3 loop: CAISEHRDGYTF. The CDR3 DNA sequence: TGTGCCATCAGTGAGCACCGGGATGGCTACACCTTC.

Only a few counts were recorded for this clonotype. The CDR3 reads CASSGSSRGQPQHF. CDR3 nucleotides: TGTGCCAGCAGTGGCTCCTCTAGGGGTCAGCCCCAGCATTTT. The chain combines TRBV12-3 or TRBV12-4 with TRBJ1-5; TRBD1 is a possible D gene (5 bases). The CDR3 loop spans 14 amino acids. The germline V and J ends were trimmed by 5 bases and 6 bases, with 14 bases remaining between them.

This clonotype was seen more than once but under ten times. The chain recombines TRBV5-1 with TRBJ2-5; tentatively, D is TRBD2 (6 bases). The ends were cut back, 2 bases at V and 4 bases at J, with 18 bases in the middle. Germline assignment: CDR1 SGHRS and CDR2 YFSETQ. The CDR3 runs 16 residues. CDR3 protein: CASSLMGGTNVETQYF. Here the CDR3 DNA reads TGCGCCAGCAGCTTAATGGGCGGGACGAATGTAGAGACCCAGTACTTC. The entire variable domain, with the rest obtained from reference TRBV5-1 and TRBJ2-5, is as follows: KAGVTQTPRYLIKTRGQQVTLSCSPISGHRSVSWYQQTPGQGLQFLFEYFSETQRNKGNFPGRFSGRQFSNSRSEMNVSTLELGDSALYLCASSLMGGTNVETQYFGPGTRLLVL.

This clonotype was observed many times. This sequence joins TRBV12-3 or TRBV12-4 and TRBJ2-2; 8 bases align to TRBD2. The CDR3 totals 16 residues. The V and J ends lost 5 bases and 1 base, in that order; junction bases with no gene match: 6. The CDR3 DNA follows: TGTGCCAGCAGTCCCAAACTAGCGGTGAACACCGGGGAGCTGTTTTTT. The encoded protein is CASSPKLAVNTGELFF.

The gene calls are TRBV20-1 and TRBJ2-2; 10 bases match TRBD2. With 3 bases clipped from V and 7 bases from J, the junction kept 8 bases outside the gene matches. In germline, CDR1 is DFQATT, CDR2 SNEGSKA (reference sequence). There are 15 residues in the CDR3. The CDR3 DNA reads TGCAGTGCTAGCGTTAGCGGGGGGCCCAGCGGGGAGCTGTTTTTT. This gives the protein CSASVSGGPSGELFF.

This clonotype came up a few times. The V gene is TRBV11-1, the J gene TRBJ2-1; possibly TRBD1 for D (5 bases). Germline V lookup: CDR1 SGHAT, CDR2 FQDESV (reference sequence). The CDR3 length is 15 residues. The V end lost 8 bases, the J end lost 2 bases, and 16 bases lay between the germline ends. Here the CDR3 reads CASRPWPGTYNEQFF. The CDR3 region has the DNA TGTGCCAGCCGACCGTGGCCAGGGACCTACAATGAGCAGTTCTTC.

The table lists this clonotype with many counts. The chain is built from TRBV29-1 and TRBJ2-2; 7 bases agree with TRBD1. The CDR3 loop spans 13 amino acids. V lost 7 bases and J lost 2; bases outside the gene matches: 4. Germline V gives CDR1 SQVTM, CDR2 ANQGSEA. The CDR3 protein is CSGRTGNTGELFF. The CDR3 DNA follows: TGCAGCGGCCGGACAGGAAACACCGGGGAGCTGTTTTTT.

This clonotype was found many times. This chain joins TRBV7-3 and TRBJ1-1; a weak D match, TRBD1 (6 bases). The CDR3 runs 13 residues. CDR1 is SGHTA and CDR2 is FQGTGA in the germline V gene. Trimming cost V 0 bases and J 5 bases, with 7 bases left between them. CDR3 loop: CASSLTGATEAFF. The CDR3 nucleotides read TGTGCCAGCAGCTTAACGGGGGCGACTGAAGCTTTCTTT.

This clonotype was observed at least ten times. V and J are TRBV6-1 and TRBJ1-6, with D possibly matching TRBD1 (5 bases). This CDR3 has 15 amino acids. V was pared by 5 bases and J by 7 bases, with 15 bases between. CDR1 MNHNS and CDR2 SASEGT come from the germline V gene. The CDR3 sequence: CASSPPGLYNSPLHF. Written as DNA, the CDR3 is TGTGCCAGCAGTCCGCCGGGACTATACAATTCACCCCTCCACTTT.

The gene calls are TRBV20-1 and TRBJ1-1, with unresolved D. The CDR3 extends over 15 amino acids. Germline V gene lookup returns CDR1 DFQATT and CDR2 SNEGSKA (reference sequence). V dropped 5 bases and J dropped 1 base, with 17 bases sitting between them. The CDR3, as DNA: TGCAGTGCTCCCCGATTGGGAGGTGGGAACACTGAAGCTTTCTTT. It codes for CSAPRLGGGNTEAFF.

This clonotype has only a few counts. The gene calls are TRBV10-3 and TRBJ1-2; no clear D. CDR1 and CDR2 from the germline V gene are ENHRY and SYGVKD. V lost 4 bases and J 6 bases, leaving 15 bases between the germline ends. This CDR3 region has 14 residues. CDR3 region: CAISAREGADGYTF. DNA for the CDR3: TGTGCCATCAGTGCGAGGGAGGGCGCAGATGGCTACACCTTC.

The rearrangement joins TRBV24-1 to TRBJ2-1; 11 bases align to TRBD2. Trimming removed 3 bases from V and 1 base from J; junction bases left unmatched: 1. CDR1 KGHDR and CDR2 SFDVKD come from the germline V gene. The CDR3 has 16 amino acids. Here the CDR3 DNA reads TGTGCCACCAGTGATACTAGCGGGAGATCCTACAATGAGCAGTTCTTC. Amino acid sequence: CATSDTSGRSYNEQFF.

The chain joins TRBV5-1 to TRBJ2-2; D unresolved. CDR1 and CDR2 from the germline V gene are SGHRS and YFSETQ. The V gene lost 2 bases and the J gene lost 9 bases, with 8 bases spanning the gap. This CDR3 has 12 residues. CDR3 sequence reads: CASSFERRELFF. DNA for the CDR3: TGCGCCAGCAGCTTCGAGCGCCGGGAGCTGTTTTTT.

This clonotype occurred a few times. The chain has TRBV12-3 or TRBV12-4 and TRBJ1-5; no reliable D call. Trimming shortened V by 8 bases and J by 5 bases, and 10 bases separated the two germline ends. This CDR3 region has 12 residues. The CDR3 protein is CASGLRDQPQHF. The DNA for the CDR3 is TGTGCCAGCGGCCTACGGGATCAGCCCCAGCATTTT.

Ten or more counts support this clonotype. This sequence joins TRBV20-1 and TRBJ2-1; D possibly uses TRBD1 or TRBD2 (5 bases each). Trimming shortened V by 3 bases and J by 1 base, and 7 bases separated the two germline ends. The CDR3 length is 13 residues. Germline CDR1 is DFQATT and CDR2 is SNEGSKA (reference sequence). For the CDR3, the DNA is TGCAGTGCTAGTGAGGGGTCCTACAATGAGCAGTTCTTC. It translates to CSASEGSYNEQFF.

In this sample, this clonotype turned up a few times. The V and J genes are TRBV12-3 or TRBV12-4 and TRBJ1-1, with D hard to call. V was shortened by 2 bases and J by 5 bases, with 12 bases between the two germline ends. This CDR3 is built from 14 residues. The CDR3: CASSLYEVGTEAFF. CDR3 nucleotide sequence: TGTGCCAGCAGTTTATACGAAGTGGGGACTGAAGCTTTCTTT.

This clonotype was observed a few times. The chain joins TRBV6-2 or TRBV6-3 to TRBJ2-1, with 7 bases matching TRBD1. The trim removed 10 bases at V and 12 bases at J, leaving 12 bases unmatched. The CDR3 has 12 residues. Germline V lookup: CDR1 MNHEY, CDR2 SVGEGT. The CDR3 DNA sequence: TGTGCCACCGGACAGGACGGGTTGGGGCAGTTCTTC. Translation gives CATGQDGLGQFF.